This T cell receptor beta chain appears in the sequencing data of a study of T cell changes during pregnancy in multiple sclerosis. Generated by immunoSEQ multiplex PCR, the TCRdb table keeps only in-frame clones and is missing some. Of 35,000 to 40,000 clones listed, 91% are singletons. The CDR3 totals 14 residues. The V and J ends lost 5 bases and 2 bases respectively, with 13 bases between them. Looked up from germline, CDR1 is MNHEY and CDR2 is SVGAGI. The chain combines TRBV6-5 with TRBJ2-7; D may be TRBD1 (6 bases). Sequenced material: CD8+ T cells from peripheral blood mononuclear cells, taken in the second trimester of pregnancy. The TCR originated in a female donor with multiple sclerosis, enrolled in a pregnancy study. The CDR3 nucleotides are TGTGCCAGCAGTCTAACAGGACAGACCTACGAGCAGTACTTC. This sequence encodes CASSLTGQTYEQYF.